These 25 T cell receptor beta chains were sequenced from one sample in a study of blood T cell repertoires in COVID-19. Some clones are missing from TCRdb's copy, which holds only in-frame ones; the method was immunoSEQ multiplex PCR. Of around 230,000 clones detected, 86% appear once; the ten largest clones hold around 3.5%. The sequencing sample was made of PBMCs or T cells enriched from blood (not recorded which). The receptors were gathered from a woman aged 35 to 49 with acute COVID-19.

The CDR3 DNA sequence: TGTGCCAGCAGCGCATATCAGACAGGGAGCTCCTACAATGAGCAGTTCTTC. This translates into CASSAYQTGSSYNEQFF. J is TRBJ2-1 and V is TRBV7-9; 7 bases line up with TRBD1. The CDR3 is 17 amino acids. Germline V gene sequence: CDR1 SEHNR, CDR2 FQNEAQ (reference sequence). V shed 5 bases and J 0 bases; nucleotides not matched to a gene: 10.

This chain joins TRBV6-1 and TRBJ2-3, with TRBD2 matching over 7 bases. The CDR3 runs to 15 residues. Germline CDR1 reads MNHNS; CDR2 reads SASEGT. V dropped 1 base and J dropped 6; count of bases not matched to a gene: 7. CDR3 protein: CASSEGSGEADTQYF. DNA of the CDR3: TGTGCCAGCAGTGAAGGGAGCGGGGAAGCGGATACGCAGTATTTT.

The chain links TRBV5-1 to TRBJ1-4; 9 bases align to TRBD1. V trimming: 4 bases; J trimming: 2 bases; junction bases outside the gene matches: 3. This CDR3 region has 15 residues. Germline V lookup: CDR1 SGHRS, CDR2 YFSETQ. The DNA for the CDR3 is TGCGCCAGCAGCGCCGGACAGGGGACTAATGAAAAACTGTTTTTT. It translates to CASSAGQGTNEKLFF.

This clone showed up just once. The J gene is TRBJ1-1, the V gene TRBV24-1, with D perhaps matching TRBD1 (5 bases). The V gene's germline CDR1 is KGHDR and CDR2 SFDVKD. V was shortened by 6 bases and J by 3 bases, with 10 bases between the two germline ends. CDR3 size: 13 residues. CDR3 sequence (DNA): TGTGCCACCAGTCCAGGGCGGCACACTGAAGCTTTCTTT. Its protein is CATSPGRHTEAFF.

This sequence joins TRBV6-5 and TRBJ1-2; 7 bases match TRBD1. Per the germline V gene, CDR1 is MNHEY and CDR2 is SVGAGI. The CDR3 is 15 residues long. V lost 4 bases and J lost 4; bases outside the gene matches: 9. In nucleotides, the CDR3 is TGTGCCAGCAGTTTCGGACAGGCCAGGAGCTATGGCTACACCTTC. Amino acids: CASSFGQARSYGYTF.

The chain carries TRBV28 and TRBJ1-2; D is uncertain. The germline CDR1 and CDR2 sequences are MDHEN and SYDVKM. This CDR3 is 12 amino acids long. Trimming stripped 6 bases from V and 8 bases from J, with 13 bases between. CDR3 DNA sequence: TGTGCCAGCAGCCCTGGCCCGCCGGGCTACACCTTC. Its translation is CASSPGPPGYTF.

The J gene is TRBJ1-1, the V gene TRBV2; TRBD1 matches 10 bases. In germline, CDR1 is SNHLY, CDR2 FYNNEI. The CDR3 extends over 14 amino acids. The junction had 5 bases not matched to a gene; V was cut back by 6 bases and J by 4 bases. CDR3 DNA sequence: TGTGCCAGCAGATCTGGACAGGGGGGCACTGAAGCTTTCTTT. It translates to CASRSGQGGTEAFF.

The J gene is TRBJ1-6, the V gene TRBV18, with 10 positions matching TRBD1. V shed 8 bases, J shed 8 bases, and the junction held 3 bases outside the gene matches. CDR1 is KGHSH and CDR2 is LQKENI in the germline V gene. The CDR3 extends over 13 amino acids. In nucleotides, the CDR3 is TGTGCCAGCACTGGGACAGGGGATTCACCCCTCCACTTT. This codes for CASTGTGDSPLHF.

The genes are TRBV6-2 or TRBV6-3 and TRBJ1-1; D uncertain. V lost 4 bases to trimming and J lost 0 bases, with 15 bases between them. From germline, CDR1 is MNHEY and CDR2 SVGEGT. The CDR3 extends over 16 amino acids. The CDR3 loop is CASSFLQTVMNTEAFF. For the CDR3, the DNA is TGTGCCAGCAGTTTTTTACAAACCGTCATGAACACTGAAGCTTTCTTT.

This chain connects TRBV7-9 to TRBJ2-7; no reliable D call. Looked up from germline, CDR1 is SEHNR and CDR2 is FQNEAQ (reference sequence). CDR3 length: 14 residues. Trimming stripped 3 bases from V and 0 bases from J, with 9 bases between. CDR3 in amino acids: CASSFDPGSYEQYF. CDR3 sequence (DNA): TGTGCCAGCAGCTTTGATCCCGGCTCCTACGAGCAGTACTTC.

The chain employs TRBV10-3 and TRBJ2-3, with 8 bases that match TRBD2. After removal of 10 bases from V and 6 bases from J, the junction contained 0 bases not matched to a gene. The germline V gene has CDR1 ENHRY and CDR2 SYGVKD. CDR3 size: 10 residues. CDR3 DNA sequence: TGTGCCACGGGGGGGGATACGCAGTATTTT. Translating it yields CATGGDTQYF.

With respect to this clone: At one of its ends the junction is not consistent with the germline gene, which may arise from a read error. This chain's CDR3 is CASSLAVGLERFF. CDR3 nucleotides: TGTGCCAGCAGCTTAGCGGTGGGACTTGAGCGGTTCTTC. The rearrangement uses TRBV7-9 and TRBJ2-1, with a tentative D call TRBD2 (6 bases). Germline V gives CDR1 SEHNR, CDR2 FQNEAQ (reference sequence). There are 13 residues in the CDR3.

This clone has just one count. This chain joins TRBV4-1 and TRBJ2-4; tentatively, D is TRBD1 (6 bases). Germline loops: CDR1 MGHRA, CDR2 YSYEKL. With 4 bases removed from V and 1 base from J, the gap between germline ends came to 11 bases. This CDR3 has 15 amino acids. This CDR3 reads CASSPGEWAKNIQYF. CDR3 DNA: TGCGCCAGCAGCCCAGGGGAGTGGGCCAAAAACATTCAGTACTTC.

The genes are TRBV29-1 and TRBJ2-2, with 9 nucleotides matching TRBD1. Looked up from germline, CDR1 is SQVTM and CDR2 is ANQGSEA. Unmatched junction bases numbered 8, after V lost 5 bases and J lost 4 bases. This CDR3 spans 15 amino acids. The CDR3 sequence: CSVLIRDRATGELFF. The CDR3 DNA reads TGCAGCGTTCTTATTAGGGACAGGGCCACCGGGGAGCTGTTTTTT.

The V and J genes are TRBV19 and TRBJ1-3; D gene unclear. Trimming shortened V by 7 bases and J by 0 bases, and 13 bases separated the two germline ends. The CDR3 totals 15 residues. The germline gives CDR1 LNHDA, CDR2 SQIVND (reference sequence). CDR3 nucleotide sequence: TGTGCCAGTAAGAGGAGCGGTCGCTCTGGAAACACCATATATTTT. It is translated as CASKRSGRSGNTIYF. The variable domain in full, completed from reference TRBV19 and TRBJ1-3, reads DGGITQSPKYLFRKEGQNVTLSCEQNLNHDAMYWYRQDPGQGLRLIYYSQIVNDFQKGDIAEGYSVSREKKESFPLTVTSAQKNPTAFYLCASKRSGRSGNTIYFGEGSWLTVV.

The V and J genes are TRBV29-1 and TRBJ1-6, with 8 positions matching TRBD1. CDR3 size: 13 residues. Germline-derived CDR1 and CDR2 are SQVTM and ANQGSEA. The J segment lost 9 bases and the V segment lost 4 bases, leaving 5 bases of the junction unmatched. CDR3 protein: CSVVTGEGSPLHF. The CDR3 DNA reads as TGCAGCGTTGTGACAGGGGAGGGTTCACCCCTCCACTTT.

This clone has only a few counts. The rearrangement uses TRBV7-2 and TRBJ2-7; 7 bases match TRBD2. Germline trimming cut 5 bases from V and 2 bases from J; bases unmatched to any gene: 9. The CDR3 spans 15 residues. From germline, CDR1 is SGHTA and CDR2 FQGNSA. The CDR3 region is CASSRILTSAYEQYF. Here the CDR3 DNA reads TGTGCCAGCAGCCGTATACTAACTAGCGCCTACGAGCAGTACTTC.

The rearrangement joins TRBV7-9 to TRBJ1-2, with 9 positions matching TRBD1. From germline, CDR1 is SEHNR and CDR2 FQNEAQ (reference sequence). The CDR3 has 15 residues. The junction had 6 bases not matched to a gene; V was cut back by 4 bases and J by 3 bases. The CDR3 coding sequence is TGTGCCAGCAGCTCGCCCCACAGGGGGCACTATGGCTACACCTTC. Its translation is CASSSPHRGHYGYTF.

This sequence joins TRBV2 and TRBJ2-2, with D maybe TRBD1 (6 bases). The germline V and J ends were trimmed by 6 bases and 6 bases, with 14 bases remaining between them. CDR1 and CDR2 (germline): SNHLY, FYNNEI. The CDR3 loop spans 14 amino acids. The CDR3 loop reads CASSPQGIPGELFF. The CDR3, as DNA: TGTGCCAGCAGCCCCCAGGGGATCCCCGGGGAGCTGTTTTTT.

CDR3 amino acids: CASSQDVRLGDTQYF. The CDR3 DNA reads as TGTGCCAGCAGCCAAGATGTAAGGCTGGGCGATACGCAGTATTTT. The V and J genes are TRBV3-1 (or the pseudogene TRBV3-2) and TRBJ2-3, with D unclear. The CDR3 sequence is 15 residues long. Germline loops: CDR1 LGHDT, CDR2 YNNKEL (reference sequence). Trimming took 0 bases from V and 6 from J, leaving 13 bases between them.

The chain is built from TRBV13 and TRBJ1-5; D might be TRBD1 (5 bases). Trimming removed 5 bases from V and 7 bases from J, with 12 bases in between. The CDR3 contains 13 residues. Germline CDR1 and CDR2: PRHDT and FYEKMQ (reference sequence). CDR3: CASSPWGVQPQHF. DNA for the CDR3: TGTGCCAGCAGCCCATGGGGGGTGCAGCCCCAGCATTTT.

Here the CDR3 DNA reads TGTGCCAGCAGCTTAAGTAGGGGGCTCACCTCCGGGGAGCTGTTTTTT. Amino acid sequence: CASSLSRGLTSGELFF. The chain combines TRBV11-2 with TRBJ2-2, with 7 positions matching TRBD1. The germline CDR1 and CDR2 sequences are SGHAT and FQNNGV. This CDR3 spans 16 amino acids. J gave up 6 bases and V 2 bases, and 9 bases lay outside the gene matches.

V usage is TRBV5-1 and J usage is TRBJ1-1; TRBD1 might be the D (5 bases). CDR3 length: 14 amino acids. The V gene lost 4 bases and the J gene lost 0 bases, with 10 bases spanning the gap. Germline CDR1 SGHRS, CDR2 YFSETQ. This chain's CDR3 is CASSPTEMNTEAFF. The CDR3 DNA reads as TGCGCCAGCAGCCCGACAGAAATGAACACTGAAGCTTTCTTT.

The chain employs TRBV27 and TRBJ1-1; 9 bases agree with TRBD1. The germline CDR1 and CDR2 sequences are MNHEY and SMNVEV (reference sequence). The V segment lost 2 bases and the J segment 5 bases; nucleotides outside the gene matches: 6. The CDR3 covers 15 residues. The DNA for the CDR3 is TGTGCCAGCAGTTTAAACAGGGGGCCTATGACTGAAGCTTTCTTT. This sequence encodes CASSLNRGPMTEAFF.

The rearrangement links TRBV2 to TRBJ1-1, with D possibly TRBD1 on 6 matching bases. The germline CDR1 and CDR2 sequences are SNHLY and FYNNEI. The CDR3 runs to 14 residues. V was cut by 6 bases and J by 7 bases, with 18 bases left in between. This chain's CDR3 is CASSNRGAAGEAFF. The CDR3 DNA sequence: TGTGCCAGCAGCAACCGGGGGGCCGCCGGTGAAGCTTTCTTT.